These T cell receptor beta chains were read from a single sample in a study of blood T cells in healthy people across ages. One entry per CDR3 protein, called by TCRdb with MiXCR from the 5' RACE reads. The data contain hundreds of thousands of distinct CDR3 sequences, over 20% of them seen just once; the ten biggest clones take up about 20%. The sample was blood. These receptors were obtained from a man in his 70s in good health. Both conserved end residues are part of each CDR3. A D gene is named only where the DNA matches it firmly. Some rows mark clone size as missing; the rest say once, few, many or name a class of expanded clone.

>TRBJ2-5|few|-|TRBV12-3/TRBV12-4
CASSLWGGHNYQETQYF
TGTGCCAGCAGTTTATGGGGGGGGCATAACTACCAAGAGACCCAGTACTTC
>TRBJ2-2|-|TRBD2|TRBV4-1
CASSQEGVAGVLNTGELFF
TGCGCCAGCAGCCAAGAGGGTGTGGCGGGAGTGCTTAACACCGGGGAGCTGTTTTTT
>TRBJ2-1|-|TRBD2|TRBV7-9
CASTPRASGFSEQFF
TGTGCCAGCACCCCTCGGGCTAGCGGGTTCTCTGAGCAGTTCTTC
>TRBJ2-2|-|-|TRBV6-1
CASSESQGVGELFF
TGTGCCAGCAGTGAATCACAAGGGGTCGGGGAGCTGTTTTTT
>TRBJ2-1|-|-|TRBV4-3
CASSQDLETPYNEQFF
TGCGCCAGCAGCCAAGATCTCGAGACCCCCTACAATGAGCAGTTCTTC
>TRBJ2-3|few|TRBD2|TRBV7-9
CASSPTSGTSTDTRYF
TGTGCCAGCAGCCCCACTAGCGGGACTAGCACAGATACGCGGTATTTT
>TRBJ2-1|-|-|TRBV6-6
CASSYSGRQNEQFF
TGTGCCAGCAGTTACTCGGGCAGGCAGAATGAGCAGTTCTTC
>TRBJ2-1|-|TRBD1|TRBV3-1
CASSQDIGRGRLNEQFF
TGTGCCAGCAGCCAAGATATTGGCAGGGGGAGATTGAATGAGCAGTTCTTC
>TRBJ1-3|-|-|TRBV10-3
CAIRQDGTSGNTIYF
TGTGCCATCAGGCAAGACGGTACCTCTGGAAACACCATATATTTT
>TRBJ2-5|-|-|TRBV12-3/TRBV12-4
CASSLGSPPKETQYF
TGTGCCAGCAGTTTGGGTTCTCCGCCAAAAGAGACCCAGTACTTC
>TRBJ2-1|-|TRBD2|TRBV29-1
CSVDTSGVRDEQFF
TGCAGCGTTGACACTAGCGGGGTCCGGGATGAGCAGTTCTTC
>TRBJ2-5|few|-|TRBV20-1
CSARVETQYF
TGCAGTGCTAGAGTGGAGACCCAGTACTTC
>TRBJ1-4|few|-|TRBV4-1
CASSRETETEKLFF
TGCGCCAGCAGCAGAGAAACAGAGACCGAAAAACTGTTTTTT
>TRBJ2-3|-|-|TRBV12-3/TRBV12-4
CASSFAGGSADAEYF
-
>TRBJ2-3|few|-|TRBV29-1
CSVKKLGVSTDTQYF
TGCAGCGTAAAAAAGCTGGGGGTGAGCACAGATACGCAGTATTTT
>TRBJ2-1|many|-|TRBV20-1
CSARADTQLYYNEQFF
TGCAGTGCAAGAGCAGATACGCAACTCTACTACAATGAGCAGTTCTTC
>TRBJ2-3|-|-|TRBV20-1
CSARLTGTSTDTQYF
TGCAGTGCTAGACTGACTGGAACTAGCACAGATACGCAGTATTTT
>TRBJ1-2|-|-|TRBV2
CASSEAREGLYGYTF
TGTGCCAGCAGTGAAGCGCGGGAGGGCCTCTATGGCTACACCTTC
>TRBJ2-2|-|-|TRBV7-6
CASSLNQGTNTGELFF
TGTGCCAGCAGCTTAAACCAGGGAACGAACACCGGGGAGCTGTTTTTT
>TRBJ1-2|few|TRBD1|TRBV29-1
CSVSTGKRRGYTF
TGCAGCGTTTCGACAGGGAAGAGACGAGGCTACACCTTC
>TRBJ1-3|few|-|TRBV20-1
CSALGQLDSGNTIYF
TGCAGTGCTCTTGGACAGTTGGACTCTGGAAACACCATATATTTT
>TRBJ2-1|once|TRBD2|TRBV11-1
CASSPRDYKNEQFF
TGTGCCAGCAGCCCCCGGGACTACAAAAATGAGCAGTTCTTC
>TRBJ2-1|few|-|TRBV28
CASSFFFIYEQFF
TGTGCCAGCAGTTTTTTTTTTATCTATGAGCAGTTCTTC
>TRBJ2-7|few|-|TRBV2
CASLQVYEQYF
TGTGCCAGCCTTCAAGTCTACGAGCAGTACTTC
>TRBJ2-5|few|-|TRBV18
CASSPPGTLQETQYF
TGTGCCAGCTCACCTCCCGGGACCTTACAAGAGACCCAGTACTTC
>TRBJ2-3|few|TRBD1|TRBV28
CASSTPGQGVDTDTQYF
TGTGCCAGCAGTACACCGGGACAGGGGGTCGACACAGATACGCAGTATTTT
>TRBJ2-3|many|TRBD2|TRBV29-1
CSVVGTSGISTDTQYF
TGCAGCGTTGTTGGGACTAGCGGGATTAGCACAGATACGCAGTATTTT
>TRBJ2-5|-|-|TRBV20-1
CSARDPSKETQYF
TGCAGTGCTAGAGACCCGTCAAAAGAGACCCAGTACTTC
>TRBJ2-5|few|-|TRBV12-3/TRBV12-4
CASSLGIPVETQYF
TGTGCCAGCAGTTTAGGAATTCCGGTGGAGACCCAGTACTTC
>TRBJ2-7|few|-|TRBV3-1
CASSQFTLASYEQYF
TGTGCCAGCAGCCAATTTACTTTAGCCTCCTACGAGCAGTACTTC
>TRBJ2-5|-|-|TRBV20-1
CSASRLAGETQYF
TGCAGTGCTAGTCGGCTAGCAGGGGAGACCCAGTACTTC
>TRBJ2-1|-|-|TRBV10-2
CASSTEEEQFF
TGCGCCAGCAGTACGGAGGAAGAGCAGTTCTTC
>TRBJ2-2|-|TRBD2|TRBV6-5
CASSYRASGVNTGELFF
TGTGCCAGCAGTTACAGGGCTAGCGGGGTAAACACCGGGGAGCTGTTTTTT
>TRBJ1-1|-|-|TRBV20-1
CSAWDGRARVEAFF
TGCAGTGCTTGGGATGGCAGGGCGAGGGTTGAAGCTTTCTTT
>TRBJ2-7|few|TRBD2|TRBV7-2
CASSSWRGDSYEQYF
TGTGCCAGCAGCAGTTGGCGGGGGGACTCCTACGAGCAGTACTTC
>TRBJ1-6|-|TRBD1|TRBV5-1
CASSLGITGTANSPLHF
TGCGCCAGCAGCTTGGGGATTACCGGGACAGCAAATTCACCCCTCCACTTT